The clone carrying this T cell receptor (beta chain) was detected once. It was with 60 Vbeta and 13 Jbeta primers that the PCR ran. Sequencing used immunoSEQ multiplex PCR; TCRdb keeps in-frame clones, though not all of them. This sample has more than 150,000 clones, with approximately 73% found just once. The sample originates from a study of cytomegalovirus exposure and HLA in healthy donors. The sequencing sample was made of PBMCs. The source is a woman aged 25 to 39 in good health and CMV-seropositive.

CDR3 bases: TGTGCCAGCAGCTCGGGACTAGCGACAGATACGCAGTATTTT. As protein: CASSSGLATDTQYF. This sequence joins TRBV11-3 and TRBJ2-3; TRBD2 matches 10 bases. The CDR3 has 14 residues. Germline CDR1 is SGHNT and CDR2 is YENEEA. J was trimmed by 3 bases and V by 4 bases; bases with no gene match: 1.